Below are 21 T cell receptor beta chains sequenced from a single sample in a study of cytomegalovirus exposure and HLA in healthy donors (dated by TCRdb to about 2017). The library was made by the immunoSEQ multiplex PCR assay. The multiplex PCR relied on a mix of 60 forward primers for TCR Vbeta segments and 13 reverse primers for TCR Jbeta segments. As stored in TCRdb, this immuneACCESS dataset retains in-frame rearrangements with V and J assigned. A fraction of the clones does not appear; measured against another copy, unresolved V genes explain less than half of the discrepancy, and the remainder lacks a known reason. The table for this sample lists about 210,000 clones; roughly 79% of them were counted only once. Clones ranked in the top ten supply 1.5% to 2% of the sample. The sequencing sample was made of PBMCs. These receptors were collected from a male donor in good health and CMV-seronegative.

This rearrangement joins TRBV11-1 to TRBJ2-7; 7 bases line up with TRBD1. J lost 3 bases, V lost 5 bases, and 4 bases had no gene match. The length of the CDR3 is 13 residues. Per the germline V gene, CDR1 is SGHAT and CDR2 is FQDESV (reference sequence). The DNA of the CDR3 is TGTGCCAGCAGCCCGGGACAGCGCTACGAGCAGTACTTC. Residues: CASSPGQRYEQYF.

This clone was detected a few times. The rearrangement joins TRBV27 to TRBJ2-7, with D possibly matching TRBD2 (6 bases). The germline V and J ends were trimmed by 0 bases and 3 bases, with 15 bases remaining between them. The CDR3 consists of 16 residues. Looked up from germline, CDR1 is MNHEY and CDR2 is SMNVEV (reference sequence). The CDR3 DNA reads TGTGCCAGCAGTTTATCGGGGGAGGCCCCTCACTACGAGCAGTACTTC. This gives the protein CASSLSGEAPHYEQYF.

This clone came up a few times. The chain combines TRBV6-1 with TRBJ2-7; 7 positions match TRBD2. The V gene's germline CDR1 is MNHNS and CDR2 SASEGT. The CDR3 consists of 15 residues. J gave up 0 bases and V 3 bases, and 5 bases lay outside the gene matches. The CDR3 region is CASSETSPSSYEQYF. As DNA, the CDR3 is TGTGCCAGCAGTGAGACTAGCCCGAGCTCCTACGAGCAGTACTTC.

The V and J genes are TRBV6-6 and TRBJ2-4, with D possibly matching TRBD2 (5 bases). V was cut by 8 bases and J by 3 bases, with 11 bases left in between. The CDR3 has 13 residues. Per germline, CDR1 MNHNY and CDR2 SVGAGI (reference sequence). CDR3 in DNA: TGTGCCAGCTCTCGGGGAATCAAAAACATTCAGTACTTC. Protein: CASSRGIKNIQYF.

This chain connects TRBV27 to TRBJ2-2; no definite D call. The germline V gene encodes CDR1 MNHEY and CDR2 SMNVEV (reference sequence). The CDR3 is 13 residues long. V lost 4 bases, J lost 6 bases, and 9 bases lay in between. DNA of the CDR3: TGTGCCAGCAGTTGGCACAGATCCGGGGAGCTGTTTTTT. This encodes CASSWHRSGELFF.

The CDR3 bases are TGCGCCAGCAGCTTGAAACAGGGTAACAATGAGCAGTTCTTC. This encodes CASSLKQGNNEQFF. The J gene is TRBJ2-1, the V gene TRBV5-1; tentative D call: TRBD1 (6 bases). The CDR3 spans 14 residues. With 1 base removed from V and 5 bases from J, the gap between germline ends came to 10 bases. CDR1 is SGHRS, CDR2 YFSETQ, per germline.

Notes on this clone: Its ends do not fully match the called genes, so a read error is possible. Different DNA sequences within this sample yield the same CDR3. The chain has TRBV5-4 and TRBJ1-2; D possibly corresponds to TRBD1 (6 bases). The germline gives CDR1 SGHNT, CDR2 YYREEE (reference sequence). The CDR3 is 13 residues long. CDR3 protein: CASSSRGYYGYTF. The DNA of the CDR3 is TGTGCCAGCAGCAGCAGGGGCTACTATGGCTATACCTTC.

The chain carries TRBV30 and TRBJ1-4, with 7 bases aligning to TRBD1. V gave up 4 bases and J gave up 11 bases; unmatched junction bases: 7. CDR3 length: 12 amino acids. Germline V gene data show CDR1 as GTSNPN and CDR2 as SVGIG (reference sequence). CDR3: CAWNTGQQKLFF. The CDR3, as DNA: TGTGCCTGGAACACGGGACAGCAGAAACTGTTTTTT.

About this clone: One end of the junction varies from germline; a read error may be responsible. The chain carries TRBV7-9 and TRBJ1-5; 10 nucleotides align to TRBD1. Germline V gene sequence: CDR1 SEHNR, CDR2 FQNEAQ (reference sequence). This CDR3 comprises 16 residues. The CDR3 nucleotides read TGTTCCAGCAGCTTAGCAGGAGGGACAGGGGCCCAGCCCCAGCATTTT. Its protein is CSSSLAGGTGAQPQHF.

The chain is built from TRBV28 and TRBJ2-5, with D possibly being TRBD1 (6 bases). Germline V CDR1 and CDR2: MDHEN, SYDVKM. V lost 5 bases and J 2 bases, leaving 18 bases between the germline ends. The CDR3 length is 16 residues. CDR3 nucleotides: TGTGCCAGCAGTCCCCGACAGGCTGATGGGCAAGAGACCCAGTACTTC. Residues: CASSPRQADGQETQYF.

The V call is TRBV5-1, the J call TRBJ2-5; the match to TRBD1 covers 8 bases. The J call is in doubt because the DNA end fits TRBJ2-7 better. The CDR3 consists of 14 residues. Germline values: CDR1 SGHRS, CDR2 YFSETQ. The CDR3 DNA is TGCGCCAGCAGTCTGGACAGGGCAACTCGCGAGCAGTACTTC. It encodes CASSLDRATREQYF.

The chain carries TRBV6-5 and TRBJ2-5, with TRBD1 matching 9 bases. Unmatched junction bases numbered 6, after V lost 5 bases and J lost 5 bases. Germline V gene data show CDR1 as MNHEY and CDR2 as SVGAGI. This CDR3 region has 14 residues. CDR3 in DNA: TGTGCCAGCAGTCTACAGGGGGCGCTGGAGACCCAGTACTTC. Its translation is CASSLQGALETQYF.

The chain employs TRBV7-7 and TRBJ2-1, with 7 nucleotides matching TRBD1. CDR1 is SSHAT, CDR2 FNYEAQ, per germline (reference sequence). This CDR3 is built from 13 residues. J lost 6 bases, V lost 3 bases, and 2 bases had no gene match. The CDR3 loop reads CASSLDRSNEQFF. CDR3 bases: TGTGCCAGCAGCTTGGACAGGAGCAATGAGCAGTTCTTC.

The rearrangement joins TRBV28 to TRBJ2-7; TRBD2 might be the D (6 bases). V was trimmed by 5 bases and J by 7 bases, leaving 6 bases between them. The CDR3 is 10 amino acids. In germline, CDR1 is MDHEN, CDR2 SYDVKM. The CDR3 spells CASSRGEQYF. In DNA form, the CDR3 reads TGTGCCAGCAGTCGGGGGGAGCAGTACTTC.

V and J are TRBV5-6 and TRBJ1-1; 8 nucleotides match TRBD1. Germline loops: CDR1 SGHDT, CDR2 YYEEEE. The CDR3 runs 14 residues. Germline trimming cut 3 bases from V and 5 bases from J; bases unmatched to any gene: 6. The CDR3 protein is CASSSQGALTEAFF. Here the CDR3 DNA reads TGTGCCAGCAGCTCTCAGGGGGCGTTGACTGAAGCTTTCTTT. The full variable domain, completed using reference TRBV5-6 and TRBJ1-1, is DAGVTQSPTHLIKTRGQQVTLRCSPKSGHDTVSWYQQALGQGPQFIFQYYEEEERQRGNFPDRFSGHQFPNYSSELNVNALLLGDSALYLCASSSQGALTEAFFGQGTRLTVV.

The genes are TRBV11-2 and TRBJ1-2, with D possibly matching TRBD1 (5 bases). The V gene lost 3 bases and the J gene lost 7 bases, with 12 bases spanning the gap. CDR3 length equals 13 residues. Germline values: CDR1 SGHAT, CDR2 FQNNGV. CDR3 sequence: CASSFGQGLGYTF. CDR3 bases: TGTGCCAGCAGCTTCGGGCAGGGCCTTGGCTACACCTTC. Variable domain in full (rest from reference TRBV11-2 and TRBJ1-2): EAGVAQSPRYKIIEKRQSVAFWCNPISGHATLYWYQQILGQGPKLLIQFQNNGVVDDSQLPKDRFSAERLKGVDSTLKIQPAKLEDSAVYLCASSFGQGLGYTFGSGTRLTVV.

The rearrangement links TRBV10-1 to TRBJ2-1; D is ambiguous. The germline V gene has CDR1 WNHNN and CDR2 SYGVQD (reference sequence). This CDR3 is 15 amino acids long. V was shortened by 2 bases and J by 7 bases, with 15 bases between the two germline ends. The CDR3 region is CASSEPPERRNEQFF. CDR3 nucleotides: TGCGCCAGCAGTGAGCCCCCGGAGCGTCGGAATGAGCAGTTCTTC.

V is TRBV25-1 and J is TRBJ1-1, with unresolved D. V was pared by 8 bases and J by 3 bases, with 13 bases between. Germline lookup yields CDR1 MGHDK and CDR2 SYGVNS. The CDR3 has 13 residues. The CDR3, as DNA: TGTGCCAGCGGAGAGTGGGTCGACACTGAAGCTTTCTTT. Amino acids: CASGEWVDTEAFF.

V usage is TRBV5-1 and J usage is TRBJ1-4, with D hard to call. V lost 1 base, J lost 7 bases, and 11 bases lay in between. The CDR3 length is 14 residues. Germline-derived CDR1 and CDR2 are SGHRS and YFSETQ. CDR3 sequence: CASSLFTEGEKLFF. Here the CDR3 DNA reads TGCGCCAGCAGCTTGTTCACAGAAGGTGAAAAACTGTTTTTT. The full variable domain, completed using reference TRBV5-1 and TRBJ1-4, is KAGVTQTPRYLIKTRGQQVTLSCSPISGHRSVSWYQQTPGQGLQFLFEYFSETQRNKGNFPGRFSGRQFSNSRSEMNVSTLELGDSALYLCASSLFTEGEKLFFGSGTQLSVL.

The V call is TRBV6-1, the J call TRBJ2-7; no definite D call. The CDR3 contains 12 residues. Deletions cut 1 base from V and 6 bases from J, with 7 bases between. The germline gives CDR1 MNHNS, CDR2 SASEGT. This chain's CDR3 is CASSEVGLEQYF. DNA for the CDR3: TGTGCCAGCAGTGAAGTGGGCCTCGAGCAGTACTTC.

This clone appeared a few times. The chain has TRBV7-8 and TRBJ2-1; 7 nucleotides align to TRBD1. The CDR3 contains 14 residues. Germline CDR1 SGHVS, CDR2 FQNEAQ. J gave up 4 bases and V 8 bases, and 8 bases lay outside the gene matches. CDR3 coding DNA: TGTGCCAGCGCCGACAGGGAAAAGTACAATGAGCAGTTCTTC. Translating gives CASADREKYNEQFF. Full variable domain (remainder filled in from reference TRBV7-8 and TRBJ2-1): GAGVSQSPRYKVAKRGQDVALRCDPISGHVSLFWYQQALGQGPEFLTYFQNEAQLDKSGLPSDRFFAERPEGSVSTLKIQRTQQEDSAVYLCASADREKYNEQFFGPGTRLTVL.